This T cell receptor beta chain derives from a study of PD-1 blockade in classical Hodgkin lymphoma. All patients relapsed after autologous stem cell transplantation, and brentuximab vedotin exposure varied. Using magnetic negative selection, the CD4+ T cells were separated out of thawed PBMCs. The best responses consisted of complete response, partial response or progressive disease. Here immunoSEQ multiplex PCR was the method, and the copy in TCRdb shows in-frame clones only, minus some. The sample shows thousands of clones, just over 85% of them seen only once. Turning to this clone: Antigen specificity is unknown.

Overall study findings and caveats: Significantly greater TCR diversity emerged by C4D1 in CD4+ cells but not CD8+ cells.

The clonotype comes from a human donor with classical Hodgkin lymphoma. This specimen was CD4+ T cells from blood, taken at baseline.

The CDR3 here is CASSLAGHGHETQYF. The CDR3 nucleotides are TGTGCCAGCAGCCTAGCGGGACACGGACACGAGACCCAGTACTTC. The chain uses TRBV5-4 and TRBJ2-5; 9 nucleotides align to TRBD2. The CDR3 is 15 amino acids. Germline CDR1 is SGHNT and CDR2 is YYREEE (reference sequence). The junction had 9 bases not matched to a gene; V was cut back by 4 bases and J by 5 bases.